The 8 T cell receptor beta chains listed next were all sequenced from one sample in a study of T cell responses to AZD1222 COVID-19 vaccine (dated by TCRdb to the early 2020s). The library was generated by the immunoSEQ multiplex PCR assay. Here the immuneACCESS table is served through TCRdb, limited to in-frame sequences with V and J called. Missing clones are a known gap in these copies; in checked studies unresolved V genes cover under half, and the rest lacks a known reason. This sample holds some 120,000 clones; 88% were observed only once. Around a sixth of the sample comes from the top ten. In the paper's terms, the time point label means: baseline before first vaccination. The treatment or condition label of this sample denotes: meningococcal conjugate vaccine given as trial control. Sequenced here: peripheral blood, sampled on day 0 of MenACWY control vaccination. Receptors originate from an adult in good health.

J is TRBJ1-6 and V is TRBV5-1, with 7 bases lining up with TRBD1. Germline V gives CDR1 SGHRS, CDR2 YFSETQ. The CDR3 loop spans 15 amino acids. The junction had 4 bases not matched to a gene; V was cut back by 0 bases and J by 7 bases. The CDR3 protein is CASSLAGGGNSPLHF. In DNA form, the CDR3 reads TGCGCCAGCAGCTTGGCAGGGGGAGGCAATTCACCCCTCCACTTT.

The chain couples TRBV5-6 to TRBJ1-3; TRBD1 might be the D (5 bases). The CDR3 runs 17 residues. Germline CDR1 SGHDT, CDR2 YYEEEE. V was cut by 4 bases and J by 0 bases, with 17 bases left in between. In nucleotides, the CDR3 is TGTGCCAGCAGCCTACGCAGGGCCCAGATCTCTGGAAACACCATATATTTT. As protein: CASSLRRAQISGNTIYF.

The CDR3 sequence: CASTLVFGAYEQYF. CDR3 coding DNA: TGTGCCAGTACCTTAGTCTTCGGTGCCTACGAGCAGTACTTC. The chain combines TRBV19 with TRBJ2-7; no firm D call. The CDR3 consists of 14 residues. CDR1 and CDR2 from the germline V gene are LNHDA and SQIVND (reference sequence). The germline V and J ends were trimmed by 7 bases and 2 bases, with 15 bases remaining between them.

J is TRBJ2-7 and V is TRBV7-9, with 7 positions matching TRBD2. V shed 2 bases, J shed 2 bases, and the junction held 3 bases outside the gene matches. Germline assignment: CDR1 SEHNR and CDR2 FQNEAQ (reference sequence). This CDR3 comprises 14 residues. CDR3 region: CASSLMGTTYEQYF. For the CDR3, the DNA is TGTGCCAGCAGCTTAATGGGGACTACCTACGAGCAGTACTTC.

V usage is TRBV2 and J usage is TRBJ2-7; D possibly corresponds to TRBD1 (6 bases). Per the germline V gene, CDR1 is SNHLY and CDR2 is FYNNEI. V dropped 8 bases and J dropped 2 bases, with 16 bases sitting between them. CDR3 length equals 14 residues. The CDR3 sequence: CASLGPDRPYEQYF. CDR3 nucleotides: TGTGCCAGCTTAGGGCCGGACAGACCCTACGAGCAGTACTTC.

The V gene is TRBV28, the J gene TRBJ1-2; 9 bases are shared with TRBD1. With 6 bases clipped from V and 5 bases from J, the junction kept 13 bases outside the gene matches. The germline CDR1 and CDR2 sequences are MDHEN and SYDVKM. This CDR3 has 16 amino acids. The CDR3 region is CASSYVPGQGKYGYTF. For the CDR3, the DNA is TGTGCCAGCAGCTACGTCCCGGGACAGGGAAAATATGGCTACACCTTC.

The chain couples TRBV29-1 to TRBJ1-2; tentative D call: TRBD1 (6 bases). The CDR3 loop spans 12 amino acids. Germline V lookup: CDR1 SQVTM, CDR2 ANQGSEA. CDR3 nucleotide sequence: TGCGGCGGGGGGGCAGGTCTCTATGGCTACACCTTC. Translation: CGGGAGLYGYTF.

The V call is TRBV5-1, the J call TRBJ2-1; 8 nucleotides match TRBD2. Looked up from germline, CDR1 is SGHRS and CDR2 is YFSETQ. The CDR3 contains 15 residues. V trimming: 4 bases; J trimming: 7 bases; junction bases outside the gene matches: 10. The CDR3 nucleotides read TGCGCCAGCAGCCTGCTTACTAGCGGCCGGAATGAGCAGTTCTTC. It yields the protein CASSLLTSGRNEQFF.